Sequencing of this T cell receptor (beta chain) was carried out in a study of OX40 agonist ivuxolimab in advanced cancers. Overall study context: At 82.7% male, the cohort had a mean age of roughly 60 years, ranging from about 23 to 79. A history of anti-PD-1, anti-PD-L1 or anti-CTLA-4 therapy was acceptable, and over 35% had some.

Trimming took 6 bases from V and 5 from J; bases not matched to a gene: 6. Germline-derived CDR1 and CDR2 are MNHEY and SMNVEV (reference sequence). The CDR3 runs to 15 residues. Generated by immunoSEQ multiplex PCR, the TCRdb table keeps only in-frame clones and is missing some. This table has 50,000 to 65,000 clones, 80% to 95% appearing once. The chain combines TRBV27 with TRBJ2-5; TRBD2 agrees at 13 bases. This clonotype originated in an adult with an advanced solid tumor such as melanoma, head and neck, liver or kidney cancer. Sequenced here: CD4+ or CD8+ T cells sorted from blood, sampled in a trial of the OX40 agonist ivuxolimab. In nucleotides, the CDR3 is TGTGCCAGCAGGACAACTAGCGGGGGGGCGGAGACCCAGTACTTC. Protein product: CASRTTSGGAETQYF.